This entry features one TCR beta chain sequence. The specificity of this receptor is unknown. Base quality data are lacking; no much larger clone is found one base away. The immunoSEQ Assay, a bias-controlled multiplex PCR, was used to amplify TCRbeta CDR3 regions from genomic DNA. The published analysis was carried out like this. Within the assay, amplification of reference gene primers was used to estimate how many nucleated cells each sample contained. To quantify the absolute abundance of each unique TCRbeta CDR3 rearrangement, sequence reads were collapsed and filtered. For each sample, productive Simpson clonality was calculated as the square root of Simpson's diversity index over productive rearrangements. In TCRdb, the immuneACCESS table is reduced to in-frame sequences with V and J assigned. These tables do not hold every clone; where another copy was compared, an unresolved V gene accounts for under half, and the others remain unexplained. D and trimming were read from the DNA, whereas the V and J calls and clone size are those reported in that table. Here the sample has about 330,000 clones; around 87% occur a single time. The ten largest clones add up to 5.3% of the sample.

Trimming costs V 2 bases and J 6 bases, and their ends lie 17 bases apart. CDR1 is given as LGHNA and CDR2 as YSLEER, both from the germline V gene. There are 16 amino acids in the CDR3, from cysteine to phenylalanine inclusive. The CDR3 DNA has 48 bases and is translated from base 1. This specimen comes from a study of blood T cell repertoires in COVID-19 (dated by TCRdb to 2018 to 2021). About the study as a whole: Collaborator samples came from the United States, Italy and Spain and covered acute and convalescent phases of COVID-19. Samples were obtained from the ongoing ImmuneRACE study (first 160 participants) and from about 1,300 subjects provided by 6 global collaborators. The prospective study material was composed of cDNA or gDNA derived from T cells, B-cell-depleted T cells, or PBMCs. Nearly every sample came with metadata listing a de-identified subject ID, COVID-19 status, age in years and sex. Where available, HLA class I and class II types were obtained from metadata supplied by the sample provider rather than from assay-based typing. Deeply sampled blood TCRbeta repertoires from subjects exposed to, actively infected with, or recovered from COVID-19 were included in the dataset. The repertoires were released in a freely available public database intended as a resource for research on the immune response to SARS-CoV-2. Results the study describes overall, beyond this receptor: How much clinical and demographic metadata was included differed by source and by participant, and the metadata was provided uncurated.

In the prospective study, participants were 18 to 89 years old, resided in 20 to 30 geographic areas of the United States, and were enrolled through a virtual design. To assign participants to cohorts, the prospective study relied on clinical history that participants themselves reported in a screening survey and a study questionnaire. For ImmuneRACE Cohort 3, a participant was defined as recovered based on two consecutive negative NP/OP PCR tests, clearance by a healthcare professional, or resolution of symptoms. In the prospective study, mobile phlebotomists collected whole blood, serum and a nasopharyngeal or oropharyngeal swab from each participant. Over an approximately 2-month period, participants in the prospective study had the option of providing additional blood draws and questionnaires. Before DNA extraction, blood samples from the prospective study were shipped at room temperature or frozen.

The sample consisted of PBMCs or T cells enriched from blood (not recorded which). Rearrangement joined TRBV4-3 to TRBJ1-5; the D gene is possibly TRBD1, with 6 bases matching. The TCR originated in a woman in her twenties or thirties who had recovered from COVID-19. The sequenced DNA is TGCGCCAGCAGCCAACCTTTATGGGGGCCTTGTCAGCCCCAGCATTTT. This translates into CASSQPLWGPCQPQHF.